Shown below are 24 T cell receptor beta chains from a single sample sequenced in a study of regulatory T cells in long-lasting Graves disease. The time point is: persistent/refractory GD, antithyroid drugs over 5 years with positive TRAb. TCR sequences were obtained from RNA taken from PBMCs. In building TCR beta libraries, iRepertoire HTBI primers were used together with Arm-PCR of CDR3 regions. Each CDR3 protein gets one entry after TCRdb re-called the multiplex PCR reads with MiXCR. The sample lists roughly 400,000 distinct CDR3 sequences; roughly a fifth were seen once. The starting material was peripheral blood mononuclear cells (PBMCs), obtained when the disease was refractory, from a patient treated with antithyroid drugs. The receptor set was obtained from a female donor with Graves disease.

A few counts support this clonotype. The chain recombines TRBV20-1 with TRBJ1-5; D perhaps matches TRBD1 (5 bases). This CDR3 has 13 residues. CDR1 and CDR2 (germline): DFQATT, SNEGSKA (reference sequence). CDR3 region: CSTQGPVNQPQHF. CDR3 sequence (DNA): TGCAGCACTCAGGGCCCGGTTAATCAGCCCCAGCATTTT.

About this clonotype itself: This may be a read error, as it is one base from a much larger clone. The chain has TRBV6-9 and TRBJ2-7, with 15 bases fitting TRBD2. The CDR3 contains 15 residues. The V gene's germline CDR1 is MNHGY and CDR2 SVAAGI. In DNA form, the CDR3 reads TGTGCCAGCAGTTACCAGGGACTAGCGGGAGGCGAGCGGTACTTC. It encodes CASSYQGLAGGERYF.

Note on this clonotype: A much larger clone lies one base from this, so it may be a read error. The final CDR3 position lacks the conserved phenylalanine or tryptophan, pointing to a likely read error. V usage is TRBV7-8 and J usage is TRBJ2-7; possible D gene TRBD2, 6 bases. The V and J ends lost 2 bases and 2 bases respectively, with 10 bases between them. The CDR3 totals 14 residues. Looked up from germline, CDR1 is SGHVS and CDR2 is FQNEAQ. The CDR3: CASSLRLATYEQYL. Here the CDR3 DNA reads TGTGCCAGCAGCTTAAGGCTAGCGACCTACGAGCAGTACCTC.

This clonotype was observed many times. The chain couples TRBV5-5 to TRBJ2-5; D call uncertain. The length of the CDR3 is 13 residues. V gave up 4 bases and J gave up 1 base, with 8 bases separating them. Germline V gene data show CDR1 as SGHKS and CDR2 as YYEKEE (reference sequence). In nucleotides, the CDR3 is TGTGCCAGCAGCCTGTCGGTCCAAGAGACCCAGTACTTC. It is translated as CASSLSVQETQYF. Based on the CDR3 plus reference TRBV5-5 and TRBJ2-5, the full variable domain is DAGVTQSPTHLIKTRGQQVTLRCSPISGHKSVSWYQQVLGQGPQFIFQYYEKEERGRGNFPDRFSARQFPNYSSELNVNALLLGDSALYLCASSLSVQETQYFGPGTRLLVL.

This clonotype occurred a few times. The chain is built from TRBV27 and TRBJ2-7, with D maybe TRBD1 (6 bases). The CDR3 covers 18 residues. The germline CDR1 and CDR2 sequences are MNHEY and SMNVEV (reference sequence). The ends were cut back, 2 bases at V and 5 bases at J, with 25 bases in the middle. The CDR3 loop reads CASSLRTPRGQKGNEQYF. In DNA form, the CDR3 reads TGTGCCAGCAGTTTACGGACCCCCAGGGGACAAAAGGGAAACGAGCAGTACTTC.

As concerns this clonotype: This may come from a read error, since a much larger clone is one base off. V is TRBV2 and J is TRBJ1-1; maybe TRBD1 (6 bases). The V end lost 6 bases, the J end lost 1 base, and 9 bases lay between the germline ends. Germline-derived CDR1 and CDR2 are SNHLY and FYNNEI. CDR3 length: 13 amino acids. CDR3 sequence reads: CASRDSKNTEAFF. The CDR3 DNA sequence: TGTGCCAGCAGGGACAGCAAGAACACTGAAGCTTTCTTT.

V gene TRBV20-1 combines with J gene TRBJ1-3; TRBD1 might be the D (6 bases). The CDR3 consists of 13 residues. The germline V gene has CDR1 DFQATT and CDR2 SNEGSKA (reference sequence). V shed 8 bases and J shed 4 bases, with 15 bases lying between them. The DNA of the CDR3 is TGCAGTTCCAGAACAGGGACAGGAAACACCATATATTTT. It is translated as CSSRTGTGNTIYF.

This clonotype was seen repeatedly, ten times or more. V usage is TRBV28 and J usage is TRBJ2-7; D unresolved. The ends were cut back, 1 base at V and 3 bases at J, with 13 bases in the middle. The CDR3 extends over 15 amino acids. The germline V gene has CDR1 MDHEN and CDR2 SYDVKM. CDR3 DNA sequence: TGTGCCAGCAGTTTATCTGCGCACAACGGCTACGAGCAGTACTTC. Its protein product is CASSLSAHNGYEQYF.

J is TRBJ2-2 and V is TRBV28; a possible D gene is TRBD1 (7 bases). Trimming left V 3 bases short and J 0 bases short, with 11 bases between. There are 16 residues in the CDR3. The V gene's germline CDR1 is MDHEN and CDR2 SYDVKM. Here the CDR3 DNA reads TGTGCCAGCAGTTTGGAGGGGGCGACGAACACCGGGGAGCTGTTTTTT. Translating gives CASSLEGATNTGELFF.

There are many counts of this clonotype. J is TRBJ2-5 and V is TRBV28, with 12 bases that match TRBD1. There are 16 residues in the CDR3. Germline V gene data show CDR1 as MDHEN and CDR2 as SYDVKM. The junction had 6 bases not matched to a gene; V was cut back by 5 bases and J by 2 bases. CDR3 nucleotides: TGTGCCAGCAGTGACCGGGACAGGGGGCTTCAAGAGACCCAGTACTTC. Amino acid sequence: CASSDRDRGLQETQYF.

This clonotype was recorded at least ten times. The genes are TRBV15 and TRBJ1-1, with D possibly matching TRBD1 (6 bases). V lost 6 bases and J 0 bases, leaving 14 bases between the germline ends. CDR1 is LNHNV, CDR2 YYDKDF, per germline (reference sequence). This CDR3 spans 15 amino acids. CDR3 coding DNA: TGTGCCACCAGTCAGGGGAAAGGCTTGAACACTGAAGCTTTCTTT. Translation gives CATSQGKGLNTEAFF. The variable domain in full, with the rest retrieved from reference TRBV15 and TRBJ1-1, is DAMVIQNPRYQVTQFGKPVTLSCSQTLNHNVMYWYQQKSSQAPKLLFHYYDKDFNNEADTPDNFQSRRPNTSFCFLDIRSPGLGDTAMYLCATSQGKGLNTEAFFGQGTRLTVV.

The V gene is TRBV7-9, the J gene TRBJ2-7; D possibly matches TRBD1 or TRBD2 (5 bases each). This CDR3 comprises 15 residues. V was trimmed by 5 bases and J by 2 bases, leaving 16 bases between them. The germline gives CDR1 SEHNR, CDR2 FQNEAQ (reference sequence). CDR3 loop: CASSGTQGGTYEQYF. CDR3 DNA sequence: TGTGCCAGCAGCGGGACCCAGGGTGGGACCTACGAGCAGTACTTC.

This clonotype was observed many times. The V gene is TRBV6-2 or TRBV6-3, the J gene TRBJ2-7; D gene unclear. V was shortened by 0 bases and J by 0 bases, with 9 bases between the two germline ends. Germline lookup yields CDR1 MNHEY and CDR2 SVGEGT. The CDR3 length is 15 residues. CDR3 residues: CASSYSVQNSYEQYF. DNA of the CDR3: TGTGCCAGCAGTTACTCTGTCCAGAACTCCTACGAGCAGTACTTC.

V is TRBV28 and J is TRBJ2-7; D may match TRBD1 or TRBD2 (5 bases each). Per the germline V gene, CDR1 is MDHEN and CDR2 is SYDVKM. Trimming took 6 bases from V and 6 from J, leaving 18 bases between them. The CDR3 spans 14 residues. CDR3 region: CASSLDQGASEQYF. The CDR3 bases are TGTGCCAGCAGCTTAGACCAGGGAGCTAGCGAGCAGTACTTC.

This clonotype was seen a handful of times. The J gene is TRBJ1-1, the V gene TRBV20-1; 7 nucleotides agree with TRBD1. V shed 5 bases, J shed 4 bases, and the junction held 7 bases outside the gene matches. The CDR3 length is 13 residues. The germline V gene encodes CDR1 DFQATT and CDR2 SNEGSKA (reference sequence). The CDR3 nucleotides are TGCAGTGCTTTTGACAGGGTGGGCACTGAAGCTTTCTTT. Residues: CSAFDRVGTEAFF.

This chain connects TRBV30 to TRBJ2-7; no definite D call. Trimming pared 0 bases from V and 3 bases from J, leaving 6 bases between. The CDR3 covers 12 residues. Germline values: CDR1 GTSNPN, CDR2 SVGIG (reference sequence). CDR3 DNA sequence: TGTGCCTGGAGTGTAAATAACTACGAGCAGTACTTC. Amino acids: CAWSVNNYEQYF.

The chain has TRBV2 and TRBJ1-3; D unresolved. The length of the CDR3 is 14 residues. Looked up from germline, CDR1 is SNHLY and CDR2 is FYNNEI. With 2 bases removed from V and 2 bases from J, the gap between germline ends came to 7 bases. CDR3 coding DNA: TGTGCCAGCAGTGAACCCGGGGCTGGAAACACCATATATTTT. Translated: CASSEPGAGNTIYF. Full variable domain (remainder filled in from reference TRBV2 and TRBJ1-3): EPEVTQTPSHQVTQMGQEVILRCVPISNHLYFYWYRQILGQKVEFLVSFYNNEISEKSEIFDDQFSVERPDGSNFTLKIRSTKLEDSAMYFCASSEPGAGNTIYFGEGSWLTVV.

Only a few counts were recorded for this clonotype. This CDR3 is CASSLQREWGANVLTF. The DNA of the CDR3 is TGTGCCAGCAGCCTTCAGCGGGAGTGGGGGGCCAACGTCCTGACTTTC. The V and J genes are TRBV7-8 and TRBJ2-6; 8 nucleotides agree with TRBD2. V was clipped by 5 bases and J by 4 bases; unmatched bases: 7. CDR1 SGHVS and CDR2 FQNEAQ come from the germline V gene. The length of the CDR3 is 16 residues.

The chain employs TRBV9 and TRBJ2-3, with a possible D match to TRBD2 (6 bases). Germline V lookup: CDR1 SGDLS, CDR2 YYNGEE. The V gene lost 0 bases and the J gene lost 1 base, with 15 bases spanning the gap. This CDR3 has 17 amino acids. In nucleotides, the CDR3 is TGTGCCAGCAGCGTAGAAGTTACGGGAGCGGGCACAGATACGCAGTATTTT. Translating it yields CASSVEVTGAGTDTQYF.

This clonotype has just one count. Given a far larger clone just one base away, this is likely a sequencing read error. The rearrangement joins TRBV28 to TRBJ1-2, with TRBD1 identical over 10 bases. The CDR3 is made up of 15 amino acids. Trimming removed 5 bases from V and 7 bases from J; junction bases left unmatched: 10. CDR1 is MDHEN, CDR2 SYDVKM, per germline. In DNA form, the CDR3 reads TGTGCCAGCAGTCACTCCCCTGGGACAGGGGCTGGCTACACCTTC. Translation: CASSHSPGTGAGYTF.

There are a few counts of this clonotype. V is TRBV19 and J is TRBJ1-1; the D is unclear. V shed 5 bases and J shed 11 bases, with 15 bases lying between them. The germline CDR1 and CDR2 sequences are LNHDA and SQIVND (reference sequence). CDR3 length: 12 residues. The CDR3 coding sequence is TGTGCCAGTAGTCCCACTACCCCTGGGGCTTTCTTT. This translates into CASSPTTPGAFF.

This clonotype was counted at least ten times. The chain employs TRBV6-5 and TRBJ2-7; 8 bases match TRBD1. J gave up 3 bases and V 4 bases, and 5 bases lay outside the gene matches. The germline CDR1 and CDR2 sequences are MNHEY and SVGAGI. The CDR3 has 14 amino acids. CDR3 in DNA: TGTGCCAGCAGTTCCGTGGACAGGGACTACGAGCAGTACTTC. Encoded protein: CASSSVDRDYEQYF.

The table lists this clonotype with many counts. V usage is TRBV20-1 and J usage is TRBJ2-2; 13 bases fit TRBD2. The J segment lost 9 bases and the V segment lost 5 bases, leaving 9 bases of the junction unmatched. The CDR3 is made up of 15 amino acids. Germline CDR1 and CDR2: DFQATT and SNEGSKA (reference sequence). The CDR3 DNA reads TGCAGTGCTCCGGGACTAGCGGGACACGACCGGGAGCTGTTTTTT. It yields the protein CSAPGLAGHDRELFF.

This clonotype has only a few counts. The chain combines TRBV4-1 with TRBJ1-1; D perhaps matches TRBD1 (6 bases). The CDR3 has 15 residues. Germline V gene sequence: CDR1 MGHRA, CDR2 YSYEKL. V dropped 1 base and J dropped 1 base, with 10 bases sitting between them. Here the CDR3 reads CASSQVQGQNTEAFF. For the CDR3, the DNA is TGCGCCAGCAGCCAAGTCCAGGGACAGAACACTGAAGCTTTCTTT.